The 28 T cell receptor beta chains below were found in one sample sequenced in a study of control samples from healthy donors and cancer patients. The table came from immunoSEQ multiplex PCR; TCRdb's copy has only in-frame clones and leaves some out. Of under 130,000 clones in the sample, roughly 80% were seen once. The specimen sequenced was blood. The receptors come from a woman between 45 and 65 years old in good health.

As to this clone: Within the sample, other DNA sequences also encode this same CDR3. The chain has TRBV30 and TRBJ1-1; TRBD1 is a possible D gene (6 bases). With 0 bases removed from V and 4 bases from J, the gap between germline ends came to 9 bases. The V gene's germline CDR1 is GTSNPN and CDR2 SVGIG (reference sequence). The length of the CDR3 is 13 residues. The CDR3 DNA reads TGTGCCTGGAGTGTGGGAGGGGGCACTGAAGCTTTCTTT. This encodes CAWSVGGGTEAFF. Together with reference TRBV30 and TRBJ1-1, the CDR3 gives the full variable domain: SQTIHQWPATLVQPVGSPLSLECTVEGTSNPNLYWYRQAAGRGLQLLFYSVGIGQISSEVPQNLSASRPQDRQFILSSKKLLLSDSGFYLCAWSVGGGTEAFFGQGTRLTVV.

The sample holds a few counts of this clone. The V call is TRBV6-2 or TRBV6-3, the J call TRBJ2-1; a weak D match, TRBD2 (7 bases). V was clipped by 2 bases and J by 8 bases, with 16 bases between them. Germline-derived CDR1 and CDR2 are MNHEY and SVGEGT. This CDR3 spans 15 amino acids. The CDR3 protein is CASSYPQGSGDEQFF. The CDR3 nucleotides are TGTGCCAGCAGTTACCCCCAGGGGAGCGGGGATGAGCAGTTCTTC.

The rearrangement joins TRBV2 to TRBJ2-5, with D possibly called TRBD1 or TRBD2 (6 bases each). This CDR3 contains 13 residues. Germline CDR1 and CDR2: SNHLY and FYNNEI. Trimming shortened V by 2 bases and J by 5 bases, and 9 bases separated the two germline ends. As DNA, the CDR3 is TGTGCCAGCAGTGAACGGAGGGGGGAGACCCAGTACTTC. Translation: CASSERRGETQYF. The complete variable domain, with remaining parts taken from reference TRBV2 and TRBJ2-5, reads EPEVTQTPSHQVTQMGQEVILRCVPISNHLYFYWYRQILGQKVEFLVSFYNNEISEKSEIFDDQFSVERPDGSNFTLKIRSTKLEDSAMYFCASSERRGETQYFGPGTRLLVL.

The V call is TRBV5-1, the J call TRBJ1-6, with 9 positions matching TRBD1. The germline V gene has CDR1 SGHRS and CDR2 YFSETQ. Trimming took 4 bases from V and 10 from J; bases not matched to a gene: 6. CDR3 size: 14 residues. The CDR3 DNA reads TGCGCCAGCAGCCAGGGACAGGGTATATCACCCCTCCACTTT. Amino acid sequence: CASSQGQGISPLHF.

Many counts were recorded for this clone. The V and J genes are TRBV14 and TRBJ2-3; no definite D call. CDR1 and CDR2 (germline): SGHDN, FVKESK. V lost 6 bases, J lost 4 bases, and 20 bases lay in between. There are 16 residues in the CDR3. The CDR3 loop reads CASSQNVLRVADTQYF. CDR3 in DNA: TGTGCCAGCAGTCAGAACGTTCTTCGGGTCGCAGATACGCAGTATTTT.

The rearrangement joins TRBV11-2 to TRBJ2-5, with 13 bases that match TRBD2. This CDR3 is built from 16 residues. With 3 bases clipped from V and 0 bases from J, the junction kept 1 base outside the gene matches. CDR1 and CDR2 (germline): SGHAT, FQNNGV. The CDR3 region has the DNA TGTGCCAGCAGCTTGGGACTAGCGGGGTACCAAGAGACCCAGTACTTC. It yields the protein CASSLGLAGYQETQYF.

This clone was picked up a small number of times. The chain links TRBV20-1 to TRBJ2-1, with TRBD2 identical over 14 bases. Germline-derived CDR1 and CDR2 are DFQATT and SNEGSKA (reference sequence). V dropped 3 bases and J dropped 9; count of bases not matched to a gene: 10. The CDR3 covers 16 residues. Here the CDR3 reads CSASDHGLAGGGEQFF. In nucleotides, the CDR3 is TGCAGTGCTAGTGATCACGGACTAGCGGGAGGAGGTGAGCAGTTCTTC.

The chain uses TRBV20-1 and TRBJ2-1; D unresolved. Germline V CDR1 and CDR2: DFQATT, SNEGSKA (reference sequence). CDR3 length: 10 residues. The V gene lost 5 bases and the J gene lost 6 bases, with 5 bases spanning the gap. This CDR3 reads CSAECNEQFF. The CDR3, as DNA: TGCAGTGCTGAGTGCAATGAGCAGTTCTTC.

The CDR3 DNA sequence: TGTGCCAGCAGTAGCGGGGGGGCCATCGGGGAGCTGTTTTTT. Residues: CASSSGGAIGELFF. The chain is built from TRBV6-5 and TRBJ2-2; 10 positions agree with TRBD2. After removal of 5 bases from V and 7 bases from J, the junction contained 4 bases not matched to a gene. Germline V lookup: CDR1 MNHEY, CDR2 SVGAGI. CDR3 length: 14 amino acids.

The chain joins TRBV23-1 to TRBJ2-1; either TRBD1 or TRBD2 may supply D (6 bases each). TRBV23-1 is designated an ORF whose function remains uncertain. The germline V and J ends were trimmed by 2 bases and 0 bases, with 23 bases remaining between them. The CDR3 runs to 20 residues. CDR3: CASSQGGSGWGPPSYNEQFF. The CDR3, as DNA: TGCGCCAGCAGTCAAGGTGGAAGCGGGTGGGGGCCCCCCTCCTACAATGAGCAGTTCTTC.

This sequence joins TRBV21-1 and TRBJ2-7; TRBD2, the table's D call, was not compared with the DNA. TRBV21-1 is assigned pseudogene status. CDR3 length: 11 amino acids. The CDR3 loop is CASSVENEQYF. The CDR3 DNA is TGTGCCAGCAGCGTAGAGAACGAGCAGTACTTC.

The rearrangement uses TRBV7-6 and TRBJ2-5; D gene uncertain. From germline, CDR1 is SGHVS and CDR2 FNYEAQ. Trimming took off 1 base at V and 5 bases at J, with 14 bases between the two ends. CDR3 length: 15 amino acids. The CDR3 spells CASSLVGGTRETQYF. The CDR3 DNA reads as TGTGCCAGCAGCTTAGTAGGCGGTACCCGGGAGACCCAGTACTTC.

The chain joins TRBV6-2 or TRBV6-3 to TRBJ2-5; D is possibly TRBD1 or TRBD2 (7 bases each). The CDR3 is 15 residues long. V shed 3 bases and J shed 5 bases, with 16 bases lying between them. Looked up from germline, CDR1 is MNHEY and CDR2 is SVGEGT. CDR3 DNA: TGTGCCAGCAGTTATCAGGGGGGGGCTTGGGAGACCCAGTACTTC. This codes for CASSYQGGAWETQYF.

The V call is TRBV5-4, the J call TRBJ1-6, with D perhaps matching TRBD1 (6 bases). The CDR3 consists of 14 residues. V lost 2 bases to trimming and J lost 10 bases, with 13 bases between them. CDR1 and CDR2 (germline): SGHNT, YYREEE (reference sequence). The CDR3 here is CASSFETGGSPLHF. CDR3 DNA sequence: TGTGCCAGCAGCTTTGAGACAGGAGGGTCACCCCTCCACTTT.

This chain joins TRBV6-5 and TRBJ1-1; D is perhaps TRBD1 (5 bases). The germline V gene has CDR1 MNHEY and CDR2 SVGAGI. V was pared by 7 bases and J by 2 bases, with 14 bases between. CDR3 length equals 14 residues. CDR3 region: CASKPGRKNTEAFF. The CDR3 DNA reads TGTGCCAGCAAACCGGGACGGAAAAACACTGAAGCTTTCTTT.

The chain recombines TRBV19 with TRBJ1-3; D is unclear. Trimming cost V 1 base and J 0 bases, with 10 bases left between them. Germline V CDR1 and CDR2: LNHDA, SQIVND (reference sequence). The CDR3 contains 16 residues. CDR3 sequence reads: CASSIVDRDSGNTIYF. The DNA of the CDR3 is TGTGCCAGTAGTATAGTAGACCGCGACTCTGGAAACACCATATATTTT.

This clone has a single count. The V gene is TRBV7-3, the J gene TRBJ2-5; no clear D gene. The germline V and J ends were trimmed by 2 bases and 0 bases, with 7 bases remaining between them. The CDR3 spans 14 residues. Germline CDR1 reads SGHTA; CDR2 reads FQGTGA. The CDR3 spells CASSLGQNQETQYF. CDR3 sequence (DNA): TGTGCCAGCAGCTTAGGCCAGAACCAAGAGACCCAGTACTTC.

This chain connects TRBV7-6 to TRBJ1-1, with TRBD1 matching over 7 bases. The J segment lost 7 bases and the V segment lost 5 bases, leaving 4 bases of the junction unmatched. Germline lookup yields CDR1 SGHVS and CDR2 FNYEAQ. The CDR3 covers 12 residues. The CDR3 nucleotides are TGTGCCAGCAGCCCCAGACAGGGTGAAGCTTTCTTT. Its translation: CASSPRQGEAFF.

The chain links TRBV7-2 to TRBJ1-5; unclear D gene. Trimming left V 0 bases short and J 5 bases short, with 5 bases between. This CDR3 spans 13 amino acids. Germline V gene lookup returns CDR1 SGHTA and CDR2 FQGNSA. CDR3 coding DNA: TGTGCCAGCAGCTTAGCAGGTGATCAGCCCCAGCATTTT. Translated: CASSLAGDQPQHF.

The chain has TRBV5-5 and TRBJ2-3, with 9 bases matching TRBD1. V shed 4 bases and J 2 bases; nucleotides not matched to a gene: 14. The CDR3 is 18 residues long. Germline loops: CDR1 SGHKS, CDR2 YYEKEE (reference sequence). The CDR3 bases are TGTGCCAGCAGCGCAAGAAACCGGGACAGGGTAGTCACAGATACGCAGTATTTT. This codes for CASSARNRDRVVTDTQYF.

The J gene is TRBJ1-5, the V gene TRBV5-6, with D possibly TRBD1 on 6 matching bases. The CDR3 sequence is 16 residues long. Germline lookup yields CDR1 SGHDT and CDR2 YYEEEE. V was cut by 4 bases and J by 4 bases, with 18 bases left in between. CDR3 amino acids: CASSLAGGGQNQPQHF. Here the CDR3 DNA reads TGTGCCAGCAGCCTAGCCGGTGGGGGGCAAAATCAGCCCCAGCATTTT.

V gene TRBV2 combines with J gene TRBJ2-6, with D perhaps TRBD1 or TRBD2 (5 bases each). Trimming stripped 6 bases from V and 0 bases from J, with 9 bases between. The CDR3 loop spans 15 amino acids. CDR1 and CDR2 from the germline V gene are SNHLY and FYNNEI. The CDR3 sequence: CASRGVRSGANVLTF. DNA of the CDR3: TGTGCCAGCAGGGGGGTCCGCTCTGGGGCCAACGTCCTGACTTTC. The full variable domain, completed using reference TRBV2 and TRBJ2-6, is EPEVTQTPSHQVTQMGQEVILRCVPISNHLYFYWYRQILGQKVEFLVSFYNNEISEKSEIFDDQFSVERPDGSNFTLKIRSTKLEDSAMYFCASRGVRSGANVLTFGAGSRLTVL.

The rearrangement links TRBV19 to TRBJ2-6; 7 bases align to TRBD2. The V segment lost 7 bases and the J segment 0 bases; nucleotides outside the gene matches: 6. CDR3 length equals 16 residues. Germline CDR1 reads LNHDA; CDR2 reads SQIVND (reference sequence). The CDR3 coding sequence is TGTGCCAGTAACTTAGGCGGGAGCTCTGGGGCCAACGTCCTGACTTTC. Translating gives CASNLGGSSGANVLTF.

The chain is built from TRBV19 and TRBJ1-5; no firm D call. Trimming pared 1 base from V and 6 bases from J, leaving 13 bases between. Germline V gene lookup returns CDR1 LNHDA and CDR2 SQIVND (reference sequence). This CDR3 is 15 amino acids long. DNA of the CDR3: TGTGCCAGTAGTATAGTGGCAGGAACTGCTCAGCCCCAGCATTTT. This sequence encodes CASSIVAGTAQPQHF.

This clone was seen a few times. The CDR3: CASSQGMRSYNEQFF. The CDR3 nucleotides are TGTGCCAGCAGCCAAGGTATGCGGTCCTACAATGAGCAGTTCTTC. V gene TRBV14 combines with J gene TRBJ2-1; no reliable D call. The CDR3 is 15 amino acids. V lost 1 base and J 1 base, leaving 8 bases between the germline ends. CDR1 is SGHDN, CDR2 FVKESK, per germline.

The gene calls are TRBV11-2 and TRBJ2-2; D perhaps matches TRBD1 (6 bases). V was cut by 1 base and J by 1 base, with 7 bases left in between. Germline lookup yields CDR1 SGHAT and CDR2 FQNNGV. The CDR3 consists of 15 residues. The CDR3 is CASSLADRNTGELFF. In DNA form, the CDR3 reads TGTGCCAGCAGCTTAGCGGACAGGAACACCGGGGAGCTGTTTTTT.

This clone came up a few times. This chain joins TRBV15 and TRBJ2-5, with 7 bases fitting TRBD2. CDR1 and CDR2 (germline): LNHNV, YYDKDF (reference sequence). This CDR3 contains 16 residues. The J segment lost 2 bases and the V segment lost 1 base, leaving 7 bases of the junction unmatched. This CDR3 is CATSRAGLGLQETQYF. The CDR3 bases are TGTGCCACCAGCAGAGCAGGACTAGGCCTTCAAGAGACCCAGTACTTC. The whole variable domain, remainder taken from reference TRBV15 and TRBJ2-5, is DAMVIQNPRYQVTQFGKPVTLSCSQTLNHNVMYWYQQKSSQAPKLLFHYYDKDFNNEADTPDNFQSRRPNTSFCFLDIRSPGLGDTAMYLCATSRAGLGLQETQYFGPGTRLLVL.

The chain links TRBV5-1 to TRBJ2-1; 10 bases are a match to TRBD2. The CDR3 sequence is 15 residues long. The ends lost 4 bases at V and 6 bases at J; junction bases unmatched: 7. Germline V gene sequence: CDR1 SGHRS, CDR2 YFSETQ. The CDR3, as DNA: TGCGCCAGCAGCCTCGGGACTAGCGAGGGCAATGAGCAGTTCTTC. It translates to CASSLGTSEGNEQFF.